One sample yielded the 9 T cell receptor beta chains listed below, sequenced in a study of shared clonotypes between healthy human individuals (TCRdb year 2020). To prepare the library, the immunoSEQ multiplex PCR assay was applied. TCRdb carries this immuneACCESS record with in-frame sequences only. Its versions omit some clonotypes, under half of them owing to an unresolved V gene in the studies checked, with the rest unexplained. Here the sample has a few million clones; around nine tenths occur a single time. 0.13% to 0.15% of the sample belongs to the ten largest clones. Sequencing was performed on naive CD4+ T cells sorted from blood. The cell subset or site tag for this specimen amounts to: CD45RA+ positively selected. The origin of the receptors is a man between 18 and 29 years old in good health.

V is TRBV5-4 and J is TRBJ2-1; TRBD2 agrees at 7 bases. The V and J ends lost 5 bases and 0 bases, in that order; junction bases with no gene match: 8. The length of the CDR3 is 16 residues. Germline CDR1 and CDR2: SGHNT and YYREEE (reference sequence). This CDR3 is CASSRYGGNSYNEQFF. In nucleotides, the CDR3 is TGTGCCAGCAGTCGTTACGGGGGGAACTCCTACAATGAGCAGTTCTTC.

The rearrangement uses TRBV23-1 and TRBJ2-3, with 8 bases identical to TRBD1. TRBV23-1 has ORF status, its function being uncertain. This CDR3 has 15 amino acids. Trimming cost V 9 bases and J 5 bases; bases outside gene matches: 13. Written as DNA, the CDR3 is TGCGCCAGTTATGTGTGGACAGGGCGGAAAGATACGCAGTATTTT. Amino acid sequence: CASYVWTGRKDTQYF.

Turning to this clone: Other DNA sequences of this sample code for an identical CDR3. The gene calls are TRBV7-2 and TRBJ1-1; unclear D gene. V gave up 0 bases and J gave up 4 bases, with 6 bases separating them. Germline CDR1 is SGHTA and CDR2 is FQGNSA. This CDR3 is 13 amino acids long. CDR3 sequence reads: CASSLAGFTEAFF. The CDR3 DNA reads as TGTGCCAGCAGCTTAGCGGGGTTCACTGAAGCTTTCTTT.

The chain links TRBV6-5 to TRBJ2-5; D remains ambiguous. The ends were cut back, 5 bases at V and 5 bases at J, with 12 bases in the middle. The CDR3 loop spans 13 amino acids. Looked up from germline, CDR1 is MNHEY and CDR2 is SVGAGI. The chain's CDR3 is CASSSSVLETQYF. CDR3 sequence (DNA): TGTGCCAGCAGTAGTTCTGTATTGGAGACCCAGTACTTC.

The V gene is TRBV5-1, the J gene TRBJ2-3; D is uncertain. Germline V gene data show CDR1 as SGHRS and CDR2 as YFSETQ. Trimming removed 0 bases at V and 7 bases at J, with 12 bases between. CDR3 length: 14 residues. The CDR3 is CASSLDGVANTQYF. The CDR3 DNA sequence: TGCGCCAGCAGCTTGGATGGTGTGGCAAATACGCAGTATTTT.

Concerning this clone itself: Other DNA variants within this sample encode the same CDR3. The CDR3 DNA is TGTGCCATCAGTGTTGGTCTGGGGGAGACCCAGTACTTC. Translation: CAISVGLGETQYF. V and J are TRBV10-3 and TRBJ2-5; D ambiguous. The CDR3 sequence is 13 residues long. Germline assignment: CDR1 ENHRY and CDR2 SYGVKD. V was clipped by 4 bases and J by 5 bases, with 11 bases between them.

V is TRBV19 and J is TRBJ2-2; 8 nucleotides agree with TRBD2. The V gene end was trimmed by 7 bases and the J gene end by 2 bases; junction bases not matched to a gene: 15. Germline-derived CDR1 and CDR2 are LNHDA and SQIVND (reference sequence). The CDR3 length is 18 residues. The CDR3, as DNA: TGTGCCAGTACCCAAAGTCCCCGGGGGGGAACTAACACCGGGGAGCTGTTTTTT. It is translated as CASTQSPRGGTNTGELFF.

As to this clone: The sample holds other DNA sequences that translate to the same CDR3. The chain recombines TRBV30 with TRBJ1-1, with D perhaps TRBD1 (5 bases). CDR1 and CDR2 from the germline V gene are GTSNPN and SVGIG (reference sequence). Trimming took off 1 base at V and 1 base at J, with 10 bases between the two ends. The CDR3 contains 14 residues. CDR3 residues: CAWSATAGNTEAFF. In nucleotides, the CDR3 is TGTGCCTGGAGTGCGACAGCCGGGAACACTGAAGCTTTCTTT.

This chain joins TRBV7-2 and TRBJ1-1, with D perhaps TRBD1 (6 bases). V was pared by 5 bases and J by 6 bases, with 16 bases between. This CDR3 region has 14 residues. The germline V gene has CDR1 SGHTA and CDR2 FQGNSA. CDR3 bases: TGTGCCAGCAGCCCTCGTTCGGGGGCCTCTGAAGCTTTCTTT. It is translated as CASSPRSGASEAFF.